A single sample is the source of the 2 T cell receptor beta chains below, sequenced in a study of beta chain features in type 1 diabetes. No antigen is known for these receptors. The isolated RNA, all of it, was reverse transcribed, so expressed TCRB transcripts were what got sequenced. Assay: immunoSEQ multiplex PCR; the TCRdb copy retains only in-frame clones and omits some. This sample carries roughly 340,000 clones, roughly 14% of them seen once, and the ten largest clones take roughly 0.015%. Points from the study as a whole: All four CD4+ subsets of Type 1 diabetes patients contained TCRB CDR3s that were moderately but significantly shorter.

The sequenced material came from naive CD4+ T cells from blood. The origin of the receptors is a woman aged 18-29 years with type 1 diabetes.

In this sample, this clone turned up a few times. The CDR3 here is CASSLTRASGANVLTF. DNA for the CDR3: TGTGCCAGCAGCTTGACCAGGGCCTCTGGGGCCAACGTCCTGACTTTC. This rearrangement joins TRBV25-1 to TRBJ2-6; weak D call: TRBD1 (5 bases). Trimming cost V 6 bases and J 0 bases, with 12 bases left between them. Per germline, CDR1 MGHDK and CDR2 SYGVNS. The CDR3 loop spans 16 amino acids.

This clone showed up just a few times. The V gene is TRBV13, the J gene TRBJ1-1; D is ambiguous. The length of the CDR3 is 11 residues. Germline lookup yields CDR1 PRHDT and CDR2 FYEKMQ (reference sequence). Trimming stripped 3 bases from V and 3 bases from J, with 2 bases between. CDR3 sequence reads: CASSFYTEAFF. As DNA, the CDR3 is TGTGCCAGCAGCTTCTACACTGAAGCTTTCTTT.